What follows are 7 T cell receptor beta chains derived from one specimen sequenced in a study of blood T cell repertoires in COVID-19. The data were produced by immunoSEQ multiplex PCR, yet TCRdb's version contains in-frame clones alone and is incomplete. The profile shows fewer than 70,000 clones, around 85% of them singletons. Sequencing was carried out using peripheral blood. The receptor set was obtained from a man between 35 and 55 years old with COVID-19, enrolled during active disease.

The chain joins TRBV6-4 to TRBJ1-5, with 8 bases matching TRBD1. The germline V gene has CDR1 MRHNA and CDR2 SNTAGT. The V gene end was trimmed by 5 bases and the J gene end by 6 bases; junction bases not matched to a gene: 6. The CDR3 totals 14 residues. Written as DNA, the CDR3 is TGTGCCAGCAGTCCGGACAGGGCGGTTCAGCCCCAGCATTTT. Encoded protein: CASSPDRAVQPQHF.

The J gene is TRBJ1-1, the V gene TRBV30, with 7 bases identical to TRBD1. The J segment lost 3 bases and the V segment lost 5 bases, leaving 6 bases of the junction unmatched. Germline V CDR1 and CDR2: GTSNPN, SVGIG (reference sequence). This CDR3 region has 13 residues. The CDR3 protein is CAWGRGMDTEAFF. CDR3 in DNA: TGTGCCTGGGGCAGGGGGATGGACACTGAAGCTTTCTTT.

The gene calls are TRBV30 and TRBJ2-7, with 7 bases lining up with TRBD1. Germline CDR1 is GTSNPN and CDR2 is SVGIG (reference sequence). V was clipped by 4 bases and J by 0 bases; unmatched bases: 12. The CDR3 is 16 residues long. CDR3 in amino acids: CAWNPLGDSLSYEQYF. The CDR3 bases are TGTGCCTGGAACCCGTTGGGGGACAGTCTCTCCTACGAGCAGTACTTC. The full variable domain, rest sourced from reference TRBV30 and TRBJ2-7, is SQTIHQWPATLVQPVGSPLSLECTVEGTSNPNLYWYRQAAGRGLQLLFYSVGIGQISSEVPQNLSASRPQDRQFILSSKKLLLSDSGFYLCAWNPLGDSLSYEQYFGPGTRLTVT.

This clone showed up just a few times. The gene calls are TRBV10-1 and TRBJ1-3; TRBD1 aligns across 9 bases. CDR1 and CDR2 (germline): WNHNN, SYGVQD (reference sequence). The CDR3 extends over 14 amino acids. V lost 10 bases and J lost 3; bases outside the gene matches: 7. The CDR3 nucleotides are TGCGCCACCATCCCGGGACAGGGTGGAAACACCATATATTTT. Its translation: CATIPGQGGNTIYF.

The chain links TRBV5-1 to TRBJ2-1; 8 nucleotides line up with TRBD2. J lost 10 bases, V lost 0 bases, and 12 bases had no gene match. The CDR3 totals 16 residues. Germline CDR1 reads SGHRS; CDR2 reads YFSETQ. Here the CDR3 reads CASSLGAGAPLGEQFF. Here the CDR3 DNA reads TGCGCCAGCAGCTTGGGAGCGGGGGCCCCGCTGGGGGAGCAGTTCTTC.

The chain uses TRBV30 and TRBJ1-4; 9 positions agree with TRBD1. CDR3 length equals 15 residues. Trimming removed 0 bases from V and 5 bases from J; junction bases left unmatched: 4. CDR1 is GTSNPN, CDR2 SVGIG, per germline (reference sequence). The chain's CDR3 is CAWSVLGQGNEKLFF. For the CDR3, the DNA is TGTGCCTGGAGTGTACTCGGACAGGGGAATGAAAAACTGTTTTTT.

This clone occurred once. The CDR3, as DNA: TGTGCCAGCAACCCAGGACAGCGGCCCTACGAGCAGTACTTC. Encoded protein: CASNPGQRPYEQYF. The chain links TRBV7-9 to TRBJ2-7; D might be TRBD1 (6 bases). This CDR3 has 14 amino acids. V lost 7 bases to trimming and J lost 2 bases, with 15 bases between them. In germline, CDR1 is SEHNR, CDR2 FQNEAQ (reference sequence).